This T cell receptor beta chain was found in a study of cytomegalovirus exposure and HLA in healthy donors (dated by TCRdb to between 2016 and 2019). Study-level background: An earlier analysis of several hundred of the donors reported approximately 260 Gb of sequence data and some 110 million unique TCR beta sequences obtained from approximately 180 million T cells. A later analysis re-analyzed previously published TCR beta repertoires from 500 to 700 donors and added high-resolution HLA genotyping to study TCR occurrence patterns. In addition to the first cohort of several hundred subjects, a separate validation cohort of approximately 110 different subjects was used. In a later genetic analysis, genome-wide SNP genotypes for 398 of the 666 donors were used, and that subset was treated as a discovery cohort. Among about 390 genotyped donors of the cohort, an average of 235,054 unique TCR beta nucleotide sequences were sequenced per donor, around a sixth of them non-productive. HLA typing covered class I and class II loci at four-digit resolution. The genetic ancestry cluster associated with self-reported Caucasian donors included 65% to 90% of the roughly 390 genotyped donors. The study combined high-throughput TCR immunosequencing, statistical association of individual TCRs with disease status, and machine learning to predict cytomegalovirus infection status. Typing coverage varied by locus: about 620-630 donors for A, B, C, DRB1 and DQB1; approximately 560 for DQA1; around 570 for DPA1; around 490 for DPB1. An earlier analysis of several hundred of the donors applied high-throughput TCR beta sequencing to assess whether each TCR beta V gene segment acted as functional or pseudogenic. About five DR-DQ haplotypes were treated as single units for association and clustering because of strong linkage in the cohort. Every discovery cohort repertoire had been produced on one sequencing platform. The aim of the study was to test whether cataloging public T cell receptors could identify signatures of past pathogen exposure. Rather than using new phenotypic data, the later analysis identified candidate immune exposures from TCR beta sequences and from how often those sequences occurred across donors. Donor age, sex, ethnicity and CMV serostatus were compiled alongside the repertoire data. About 300 gigabases of sequencing data and approximately 85 million unique TCR sequences were included in an early release covering around 600 HLA-typed donors. The T cell repertoires of 666 subjects were profiled by immunosequencing and related to cytomegalovirus serostatus.

Receptor libraries were prepared by the immunoSEQ multiplex PCR assay. A mixture of 60 forward primers for TCR Vbeta segments and 13 reverse primers for TCR Jbeta segments was used in the multiplex PCR. A multiplex PCR assay on genomic DNA amplified the CDR3 region of rearranged TCR beta genes. The amplified TCR beta libraries were sequenced on the Illumina HiSeq System as 87-base-pair reads. Processing in the source paper ran as follows. A later analysis counted approximately 84 million unique TCR beta chains across the 670 or so repertoires, and around 9.9 million of these chains were shared by at least two donors. Raw reads were error-corrected and collapsed into unique sequences with a nearest-neighbor algorithm that merged closely related sequences to remove PCR and sequencing errors. Alignment of CDR3 sequences to IMGT reference sequences was used to assign V, D and J gene segments. Each retained sequence needed at least a six-nucleotide match to both a V gene segment and a J gene segment. Rearrangements were classified as productive when the CDR3 lacked stop codons and remained in frame with V and J, and all other rearrangements were classified as non-productive. Following IMGT convention, CDR3 was defined as the stretch from the second conserved V-encoded cysteine to the conserved J-encoded phenylalanine. Sequences without an unambiguous match to a single V gene segment were excluded from the earlier analysis of a few hundred of the donors. In an earlier analysis of some 590 of the donors, a V segment was called functional when productive rearrangements were above 56.7%, and segregating when the standard deviation between donors exceeded 5%. A statistical classification framework was built for diagnosing cytomegalovirus status from the catalog of TCR beta chain sequences. In a later analysis, V and J genes were assigned by comparing TCR nucleotide sequences against IMGT/GENE-DB human TR gene sequences. Using the TCRdist pipeline, a later analysis assigned CDR3 sequences along with most-parsimonious VDJ recombination scenarios. In a later analysis, each TCR beta chain was defined by its CDR3 amino acid sequence together with its V-gene family, and reads without a unique V-gene family were excluded. A later analysis removed 592 highly shared, low-generation-probability nucleotide sequences to deal with suspected cross-contamination and a sequencing artifact. In a later analysis, a clonal expansion index for each public chain was calculated from normalized within-repertoire ranks of inferred template counts. A later analysis computed generation probabilities with a VDJ recombination model fitted to out-of-frame rearrangements, and checked the results against IGoR. In a later analysis, hypergeometric tests were used to score TCR-TCR, TCR-HLA and TCR-CMV co-occurrence, with a repertoire-size bias correction applied to TCR pairs. A later analysis estimated false discovery rates by permuting HLA or CMV assignments 20 times. In a later analysis, co-occurring TCRs were grouped with DBSCAN, and TCRdist sequence similarity was added when clustering was performed within HLA-allele-positive subsets. Repertoires with fewer than 30,000 or more than 120,000 public chains were left out of co-occurrence clustering, as were about 5 repertoires with anomalous nucleotide sharing. The table comes from immuneACCESS by way of TCRdb, which keeps in-frame sequences with V and J called. Part of the clones is missing from these tables; in studies checked, under half for an unresolved V gene and the rest for unknown reasons. The DNA gave D and trimming, while V, J and clone size come from that table. For this sample there are 120,000 or so clones; around 81% appear just once. The top ten clonotypes cover 2.2% of the sample.

On this clone itself: It has no known antigen specificity. The input lacks base qualities; no much larger clone sits a single base away.

Broad study findings and their caveats: Strong co-occurrence of HLA alleles, especially DR and DQ, made assigning TCR associations to individual alleles difficult. Roughly uniform sequencing depth across donors was assumed in presence/absence analyses, although this assumption may not hold. Because the 87-base-pair reads could not distinguish some IMGT-functional V segments, including TRBV6-2 and TRBV6-3, those segments were excluded. In a later analysis, TCR association rates were found to vary across HLA loci, with the most associated TCRs seen for DRB1 alleles and the fewest for HLA-C alleles. Linkage disequilibrium might explain the correlated functional status among segregating V segments, but an unknown experimental factor could not be excluded. A later genetic analysis associated a missense DCLRE1C variant with V-gene and J-gene trimming of TCR beta chains, and an independent cohort replicated the association. In a later analysis, about 17,000 TCR beta sequences were associated with specific HLA alleles at a false discovery rate of 0.05. Three of the identified cytomegalovirus-associated TCR beta chains were confirmed in vitro to be specific for cytomegalovirus antigens. A later genetic analysis reported fewer N-insertions in productive TCRs among donors in an Asian-associated ancestry cluster than the approximately 700-donor mean. Cytomegalovirus status was reported to be diagnosed by the classifier with high specificity and sensitivity in both the original and validation cohorts. A later analysis found that HLA-associated TCR beta chains were more clonally expanded and had lower generation probabilities than equally common non-associated chains. The authors suggested that the approach could potentially be extended to other disease states and immunological phenotypes. The cohort was sequenced for TCR beta chains only, and without alpha or paired-chain data the features that could be detected were limited. The only immune exposure information available for the cohort was CMV serostatus. Because some donors lacked HLA typing at each locus, the association tests relied only on the typed subset. Because counts were too low, approximately 15 rarely observed V segments, including chromosome 9 orphons, were excluded from the earlier analysis of 587 of the donors. Most CMV-associated TCR beta chains appeared to be HLA-restricted in a later analysis, and the HLA associations seemed to be driven largely by CMV exposure. A further reported finding was that TCR beta sequences accurately predicted the HLA-A and HLA-B alleles for most subjects in the first cohort. A group of highly shared sequence variants was considered likely to be a technical artifact of the sequencing pipeline. A total of around 150 TCR beta chains were listed by the study as associated with cytomegalovirus. Across donors, most TCR sequences were observed very rarely, whereas some public TCRs were present in many individuals. An earlier analysis of some 590 of the donors showed that most TCR beta V segments appeared in productive rearrangements either about 87% or about 30% of the time, which broadly matched IMGT annotations. According to a later analysis, parvovirus B19, influenza, CMV and Epstein-Barr virus appeared linked to several top co-occurrence clusters.

Based on the germline V gene (reference sequence), the CDR1 and CDR2 sequences are MNHEY and SMNVEV. After removal of 5 bases from V and 2 bases from J, the junction retains 16 bases not matched to a gene. From the cysteine up to the phenylalanine, the CDR3 has a length of 19 residues. Only CDR3 DNA remains: 57 bases, in frame from the first base. The cohort was made up of 500 to 800 healthy bone marrow donors. Cohort members were all nominally healthy when sampled, although unrecorded immune exposures were likely present. The donor was CMV seronegative and was included in the group of several hundred seronegative cohort members. Every donor gave a peripheral blood sample, and the peripheral blood mononuclear cells from that sample were used for TCR beta sequencing. The Qiagen DNeasy Blood Extraction Kit was used to extract genomic DNA from the blood cell samples.

This sequence originates from a woman aged 35 to 49 in good health and CMV-seronegative. The chain uses TRBV27 and TRBJ1-5; TRBD1 aligns with 9 central bases. Sequenced sample: PBMCs. The CDR3 region reads CASSPRDRVGAIGNQPQHF. Read as DNA, the sequence is TGTGCCAGCAGTCCCCGGGACAGGGTCGGGGCTATCGGCAATCAGCCCCAGCATTTT.